The 16 T cell receptor beta chains below were found in one sample sequenced in a study of control samples from healthy donors and cancer patients (dated by TCRdb to about 2020). Preparation of the library involved the immunoSEQ multiplex PCR assay. TCRdb retrieved this table from immuneACCESS and kept in-frame rearrangements only. Not all clones are present; in checked studies, unresolved V genes account for under half, and no reason is known for the remainder. The sample table holds about 190,000 clones, of which about 91% were seen once. The leading ten clones occupy 1.5% to 2% of the sample. Sequenced input: blood. These receptors were collected from a man aged 25-45 years in good health.

This clone was counted a few times. This chain connects TRBV6-5 to TRBJ1-1, with 10 nucleotides matching TRBD1. This CDR3 region has 15 residues. Looked up from germline, CDR1 is MNHEY and CDR2 is SVGAGI. V lost 5 bases, J lost 5 bases, and 8 bases stayed unmatched. The CDR3 sequence is CASSTRQGAITEAFF. The CDR3 region has the DNA TGTGCCAGCAGTACCCGACAGGGGGCGATAACTGAAGCTTTCTTT.

This chain links TRBV7-2 with TRBJ1-5; 7 nucleotides match TRBD1. V dropped 3 bases and J dropped 1; count of bases not matched to a gene: 3. CDR1 SGHTA and CDR2 FQGNSA come from the germline V gene. The CDR3 sequence is 15 residues long. Written as DNA, the CDR3 is TGTGCCAGCAGCTTTTCGACAGGGAGCAATCAGCCCCAGCATTTT. Its protein product is CASSFSTGSNQPQHF.

The genes are TRBV3-1 (or the pseudogene TRBV3-2) and TRBJ1-3; D perhaps matches TRBD1 (5 bases). The CDR3 covers 15 residues. Germline assignment: CDR1 LGHDT and CDR2 YNNKEL (reference sequence). Trimming pared 2 bases from V and 0 bases from J, leaving 8 bases between. In nucleotides, the CDR3 is TGTGCCAGCAGCCAATCTGGGGGCTCTGGAAACACCATATATTTT. This translates into CASSQSGGSGNTIYF.

The chain recombines TRBV2 with TRBJ1-1; D is possibly TRBD1 (6 bases). V lost 10 bases and J 1 base, leaving 19 bases between the germline ends. CDR1 and CDR2 from the germline V gene are SNHLY and FYNNEI. CDR3 length: 15 amino acids. CDR3 in amino acids: CATKGHILTNTEAFF. For the CDR3, the DNA is TGTGCCACCAAGGGACACATCCTCACGAACACTGAAGCTTTCTTT.

J is TRBJ1-3 and V is TRBV25-1, with D possibly matching TRBD1 (5 bases). V lost 2 bases, J lost 0 bases, and 11 bases lay in between. There are 16 residues in the CDR3. The germline V gene encodes CDR1 MGHDK and CDR2 SYGVNS. The CDR3 reads CASSEAGRYSGNTIYF. DNA of the CDR3: TGTGCCAGCAGTGAAGCGGGACGGTACTCTGGAAACACCATATATTTT.

The chain couples TRBV7-9 to TRBJ2-3; 11 bases fit TRBD1. V was pared by 5 bases and J by 6 bases, with 7 bases of the junction left unmatched. CDR1 is SEHNR, CDR2 FQNEAQ, per germline (reference sequence). This CDR3 spans 15 amino acids. As DNA, the CDR3 is TGTGCCAGCAGCCTCCACCGGACAGGGGGCGATACGCAGTATTTT. This gives the protein CASSLHRTGGDTQYF. The full variable domain, completed using reference TRBV7-9 and TRBJ2-3, is DTGVSQNPRHKITKRGQNVTFRCDPISEHNRLYWYRQTLGQGPEFLTYFQNEAQLEKSRLLSDRFSAERPKGSFSTLEIQRTEQGDSAMYLCASSLHRTGGDTQYFGPGTRLTVL.

This clone appeared once. The CDR3 loop is CASSPGTGRETQYF. CDR3 nucleotide sequence: TGTGCCAGCAGTCCCGGGACAGGGCGGGAGACCCAGTACTTC. The chain is built from TRBV27 and TRBJ2-5; 9 bases agree with TRBD1. The trim removed 5 bases at V and 5 bases at J, leaving 6 bases unmatched. In germline, CDR1 is MNHEY, CDR2 SMNVEV (reference sequence). CDR3 length: 14 amino acids.

The V call is TRBV6-5, the J call TRBJ2-7; 7 bases agree with TRBD1. V gave up 6 bases and J gave up 7 bases; unmatched junction bases: 6. Germline lookup yields CDR1 MNHEY and CDR2 SVGAGI. This CDR3 region has 12 residues. The CDR3, as DNA: TGTGCCAGCAGACACAGGGGTTCTGAGCAGTACTTC. Translating gives CASRHRGSEQYF.

This clone was seen only once. V usage is TRBV2 and J usage is TRBJ2-1; a weak D match, TRBD1 (5 bases). This CDR3 region has 14 residues. V was trimmed by 2 bases and J by 5 bases, leaving 10 bases between them. CDR1 is SNHLY and CDR2 is FYNNEI in the germline V gene. The CDR3 coding sequence is TGTGCCAGCAGTGAAACCAGGGTGAACAATGAGCAGTTCTTC. Translating gives CASSETRVNNEQFF.

CDR3 region: CASSLLRKNHSNQPQHF. The CDR3 bases are TGTGCCAGCAGTCTCTTAAGGAAGAACCATAGCAATCAGCCCCAGCATTTT. The chain carries TRBV2 and TRBJ1-5; D is unclear. The V gene lost 5 bases and the J gene lost 0 bases, with 17 bases spanning the gap. Germline loops: CDR1 SNHLY, CDR2 FYNNEI. This CDR3 is built from 17 residues.

The CDR3 here is CASSPGQGHTGELFF. As DNA, the CDR3 is TGTGCCAGCTCACCCGGACAGGGACACACCGGGGAGCTGTTTTTT. This rearrangement joins TRBV18 to TRBJ2-2; 8 bases align to TRBD1. Germline assignment: CDR1 KGHSH and CDR2 LQKENI. The CDR3 is made up of 15 amino acids. V trimming: 3 bases; J trimming: 3 bases; junction bases outside the gene matches: 3.

The J gene is TRBJ1-1, the V gene TRBV5-1; TRBD1 might be the D (6 bases). The V end lost 3 bases, the J end lost 1 base, and 19 bases lay between the germline ends. The CDR3 consists of 17 residues. Germline CDR1 reads SGHRS; CDR2 reads YFSETQ. CDR3: CASSYPSRGGRNTEAFF. For the CDR3, the DNA is TGCGCCAGCAGCTACCCAAGCCGAGGGGGGCGGAACACTGAAGCTTTCTTT. Filled out from reference TRBV5-1 and TRBJ1-1, the complete variable domain reads KAGVTQTPRYLIKTRGQQVTLSCSPISGHRSVSWYQQTPGQGLQFLFEYFSETQRNKGNFPGRFSGRQFSNSRSEMNVSTLELGDSALYLCASSYPSRGGRNTEAFFGQGTRLTVV.

The rearrangement links TRBV3-1 (or the pseudogene TRBV3-2) to TRBJ2-7, with D hard to call. V gave up 2 bases and J gave up 3 bases, with 14 bases separating them. The CDR3 length is 15 residues. The germline V gene has CDR1 LGHDT and CDR2 YNNKEL (reference sequence). The CDR3 nucleotides read TGTGCCAGCAGCCAAAACCGGAACTCCTTCTACGAGCAGTACTTC. Residues: CASSQNRNSFYEQYF.

The V call is TRBV3-1 (or the pseudogene TRBV3-2), the J call TRBJ1-1; D is perhaps TRBD1 (6 bases). V gave up 4 bases and J gave up 1 base, with 10 bases separating them. The germline gives CDR1 LGHDT, CDR2 YNNKEL (reference sequence). This CDR3 comprises 14 residues. The CDR3 reads CASSPSDRNTEAFF. The CDR3 nucleotides read TGTGCCAGCAGCCCCTCGGACAGGAACACTGAAGCTTTCTTT.

This rearrangement joins TRBV20-1 to TRBJ2-7, with 7 bases that match TRBD1. The CDR3 loop spans 11 amino acids. CDR1 is DFQATT and CDR2 is SNEGSKA in the germline V gene (reference sequence). V was clipped by 5 bases and J by 2 bases; unmatched bases: 0. CDR3 in amino acids: CSADRAYEQYF. The CDR3 bases are TGCAGTGCTGACAGGGCCTACGAGCAGTACTTC.

The sample holds one count of this clone. CDR3 amino acids: CAWDLTPGAGTDTQYF. The CDR3 coding sequence is TGTGCCTGGGACCTAACACCTGGGGCCGGCACAGATACGCAGTATTTT. V gene TRBV30 combines with J gene TRBJ2-3; possibly TRBD1 for D (5 bases). Germline loops: CDR1 GTSNPN, CDR2 SVGIG (reference sequence). The germline V and J ends were trimmed by 5 bases and 1 base, with 19 bases remaining between them. The CDR3 runs to 16 residues.